The 25 T cell receptor beta chains below come from one sample, sequenced in a study of T cells in Graves' hyperthyroidism and ophthalmopathy. There were TCR beta CDR3 regions amplified from RNA transcripts. TCR CDR3 regions were first amplified by RT-PCR with HTBI primers. TCRdb analysed the multiplex PCR reads with MiXCR anew, one entry per CDR3 protein. The sample yields 500,000 to 750,000 distinct CDR3 sequences, 46% seen once. The sequencing sample was made of peripheral blood or thyroid tissue (not recorded which). The source is a woman between 18 and 29 years old with Graves' hyperthyroidism.

The rearrangement links TRBV24-1 to TRBJ2-7; perhaps TRBD1 as D (7 bases). The CDR3 runs 13 residues. The V end lost 0 bases, the J end lost 6 bases, and 8 bases lay between the germline ends. Germline V gives CDR1 KGHDR, CDR2 SFDVKD. The CDR3 coding sequence is TGTGCCACCAGTGATTTGCAGGGGGGCGAGCAGTACTTC. Translated, it gives CATSDLQGGEQYF.

This clonotype was seen repeatedly, ten times or more. J is TRBJ2-5 and V is TRBV7-2; 13 nucleotides agree with TRBD2. V was clipped by 5 bases and J by 4 bases; unmatched bases: 4. The CDR3 is 15 residues long. Germline V gene sequence: CDR1 SGHTA, CDR2 FQGNSA. The CDR3 sequence: CASSKGLAGRETQYF. CDR3 nucleotide sequence: TGTGCCAGCAGCAAGGGACTAGCGGGAAGAGAGACCCAGTACTTC.

J is TRBJ2-7 and V is TRBV7-3, with TRBD1 identical over 8 bases. J lost 0 bases, V lost 5 bases, and 9 bases had no gene match. CDR1 is SGHTA, CDR2 FQGTGA, per germline. The CDR3 contains 16 residues. Here the CDR3 reads CASSLDRDSSSYEQYF. The CDR3 region has the DNA TGTGCCAGCAGCCTGGACAGGGACAGCTCCTCCTACGAGCAGTACTTC. The full variable domain, with the rest looked up from reference TRBV7-3 and TRBJ2-7, is GAGVSQTPSNKVTEKGKYVELRCDPISGHTALYWYRQSLGQGPEFLIYFQGTGAADDSGLPNDRFFAVRPEGSVSTLKIQRTERGDSAVYLCASSLDRDSSSYEQYFGPGTRLTVT.

This clonotype was counted ten times or more. J is TRBJ2-7 and V is TRBV6-5, with 7 bases aligning to TRBD1. Germline V lookup: CDR1 MNHEY, CDR2 SVGAGI. The CDR3 loop spans 14 amino acids. V was pared by 5 bases and J by 7 bases, with 11 bases of the junction left unmatched. CDR3 DNA: TGTGCCAGCAGTCCCCCGGGACAGCCTAGGGAGCAGTACTTC. It codes for CASSPPGQPREQYF.

This clonotype was seen repeatedly, ten times or more. The chain couples TRBV20-1 to TRBJ1-5; no clear D. The V end was cut by 0 bases, the J end by 5 bases, with 17 bases between. Germline assignment: CDR1 DFQATT and CDR2 SNEGSKA (reference sequence). The length of the CDR3 is 16 residues. As DNA, the CDR3 is TGCAGTGCTAGAGATCTGCTAAATGGGCCCGATCAGCCCCAGCATTTT. It encodes CSARDLLNGPDQPQHF.

A remark on this clonotype: The missing conserved phenylalanine or tryptophan at the end of this CDR3 makes a read error likely. The DNA is left out, because the CDR3 cannot be placed on it with certainty; the CDR3 is given as TCRdb lists it. The chain has TRBV7-9 and TRBJ1-3; the D segment call TRBD1 is taken from the table without a DNA check. The CDR3 region is 12 residues in length, termini included. Germline V gene sequence: CDR1 SEHNR, CDR2 FQNEAQ (reference sequence). This CDR3 is CASSSVGQGTNT.

This clonotype was picked up many times. V and J are TRBV19 and TRBJ1-5; D remains ambiguous. The V end was cut by 3 bases, the J end by 4 bases, with 10 bases between. Germline lookup yields CDR1 LNHDA and CDR2 SQIVND (reference sequence). The CDR3 spans 14 residues. The CDR3: CASSMEVMNQPQHF. Here the CDR3 DNA reads TGTGCCAGTAGTATGGAAGTAATGAATCAGCCCCAGCATTTT. The variable domain in full, with the rest retrieved from reference TRBV19 and TRBJ1-5, is DGGITQSPKYLFRKEGQNVTLSCEQNLNHDAMYWYRQDPGQGLRLIYYSQIVNDFQKGDIAEGYSVSREKKESFPLTVTSAQKNPTAFYLCASSMEVMNQPQHFGDGTRLSIL.

This clonotype was found many times. The genes are TRBV6-5 and TRBJ2-5; D gene uncertain. The ends were cut back, 5 bases at V and 3 bases at J, with 13 bases in the middle. Germline V gene lookup returns CDR1 MNHEY and CDR2 SVGAGI. This CDR3 is built from 14 residues. The CDR3 sequence: CASSPTGPKETQYF. The CDR3 nucleotides are TGTGCCAGCAGTCCCACCGGGCCCAAAGAGACCCAGTACTTC.

V gene TRBV20-1 combines with J gene TRBJ2-5; 8 nucleotides match TRBD1. CDR1 and CDR2 from the germline V gene are DFQATT and SNEGSKA (reference sequence). The V gene end was trimmed by 1 base and the J gene end by 5 bases; junction bases not matched to a gene: 6. The CDR3 spans 14 residues. CDR3 in amino acids: CSARGTQGVETQYF. The DNA of the CDR3 is TGCAGTGCTAGAGGAACACAGGGGGTTGAGACCCAGTACTTC.

In this sample, this clonotype turned up many times. The rearrangement links TRBV19 to TRBJ1-1, with D unresolved. The V and J ends lost 9 bases and 4 bases respectively, with 12 bases between them. The germline CDR1 and CDR2 sequences are LNHDA and SQIVND (reference sequence). This CDR3 has 12 residues. The DNA for the CDR3 is TGTGCCAGCATAGGGCCCGGCACTGAAGCTTTCTTT. This translates into CASIGPGTEAFF.

The sample holds many counts of this clonotype. This rearrangement joins TRBV5-1 to TRBJ2-7, with 16 nucleotides matching TRBD2. V shed 4 bases and J 0 bases; nucleotides not matched to a gene: 7. Germline CDR1 is SGHRS and CDR2 is YFSETQ. The CDR3 covers 18 residues. The CDR3 loop is CASSQPGLAGGPSYEQYF. DNA for the CDR3: TGCGCCAGCAGCCAACCGGGACTAGCGGGAGGGCCCTCCTACGAGCAGTACTTC.

About this clonotype: No conserved phenylalanine or tryptophan ends this CDR3, so it is likely a read error. The DNA is left out, because the CDR3 cannot be placed on it with certainty; the CDR3 is given as TCRdb lists it. The gene calls are TRBV10-3 and TRBJ1-5; the DNA was not compared with TRBD1, the D call given in the table. A total of 9 residues make up the CDR3, ends included. Germline loops: CDR1 ENHRY, CDR2 SYGVKD. CDR3 loop: CAISDPPGQ.

The CDR3 DNA follows: TGTGCCAGCAGCTTAGCAACAGGGGGGGAGACCCAGTACTTC. This gives the protein CASSLATGGETQYF. V and J are TRBV7-6 and TRBJ2-5; TRBD1 matches 8 bases. Germline V lookup: CDR1 SGHVS, CDR2 FNYEAQ. This CDR3 has 14 residues. J gave up 5 bases and V 0 bases, and 2 bases lay outside the gene matches.

This clonotype was seen repeatedly, ten times or more. J is TRBJ1-5 and V is TRBV7-2, with 9 positions matching TRBD1. Germline CDR1 and CDR2: SGHTA and FQGNSA. This CDR3 region has 14 residues. Unmatched junction bases numbered 6, after V lost 5 bases and J lost 7 bases. CDR3 bases: TGTGCCAGCAGCAAGGGGGGACAGGGACAGCCCCAGCATTTT. Amino acid sequence: CASSKGGQGQPQHF.

The table lists this clonotype with many counts. The chain couples TRBV2 to TRBJ1-5, with D unresolved. Trimming shortened V by 2 bases and J by 1 base, and 9 bases separated the two germline ends. Per the germline V gene, CDR1 is SNHLY and CDR2 is FYNNEI. This CDR3 region has 15 residues. CDR3 sequence reads: CASSEPKVSNQPQHF. CDR3 in DNA: TGTGCCAGCAGTGAACCTAAGGTCAGCAATCAGCCCCAGCATTTT.

V and J are TRBV10-3 and TRBJ2-5; 9 bases agree with TRBD2. J gave up 5 bases and V 6 bases, and 10 bases lay outside the gene matches. The CDR3 covers 15 residues. Per germline, CDR1 ENHRY and CDR2 SYGVKD. As DNA, the CDR3 is TGTGCCATCAGCGAGACTAGCGGAGGGGATGAGACCCAGTACTTC. Protein product: CAISETSGGDETQYF.

This clonotype was counted between two and nine times. The chain is built from TRBV20-1 and TRBJ2-7; either TRBD1 or TRBD2 may supply D (5 bases each). V was pared by 0 bases and J by 2 bases, with 17 bases between. Germline V CDR1 and CDR2: DFQATT, SNEGSKA (reference sequence). CDR3 size: 16 residues. The CDR3 bases are TGCAGTGCTAGAGACCCCCGGGACCCCTGGGCCTACGAGCAGTACTTC. It encodes CSARDPRDPWAYEQYF.

This clonotype appeared many times. This sequence joins TRBV5-1 and TRBJ1-2, with D unclear. Germline V lookup: CDR1 SGHRS, CDR2 YFSETQ. V was pared by 0 bases and J by 11 bases, with 11 bases between. This CDR3 has 12 amino acids. The CDR3 loop is CASSLDPGQYTF. CDR3 DNA: TGCGCCAGCAGCTTGGATCCGGGCCAGTACACCTTC.

This clonotype was counted a few times. Possible read error: a much larger clone is one base away. The chain joins TRBV6-1 to TRBJ1-2; D unresolved. The CDR3 covers 16 residues. Germline assignment: CDR1 MNHNS and CDR2 SASEGT. The CDR3 DNA is TGTGCCAGCAGGCAAGGGTTTCTCCCAGCTAACTATGGCTACGCCTTC. This encodes CASRQGFLPANYGYAF.

This clonotype showed up just a few times. This clone may be a read error of a much larger clone one base away. The J gene is TRBJ2-7, the V gene TRBV27; no reliable D call. The CDR3 covers 13 residues. Germline CDR1 reads MNHEY; CDR2 reads SMNVEV (reference sequence). V gave up 3 bases and J gave up 7 bases, with 13 bases separating them. CDR3 nucleotides: TGTGCCAGCAGTTTTCAGGTCAGGAATGAGCAGTACTTC. Amino acid sequence: CASSFQVRNEQYF.

This rearrangement joins TRBV7-8 to TRBJ2-7, with 9 bases lining up with TRBD2. Germline CDR1 reads SGHVS; CDR2 reads FQNEAQ. The CDR3 contains 14 residues. The V segment lost 2 bases and the J segment 7 bases; nucleotides outside the gene matches: 6. CDR3 DNA: TGTGCCAGCAGCTTAACTAGCGGGCGGGGAGAGCAGTACTTC. Amino acid sequence: CASSLTSGRGEQYF. The whole variable domain, remainder taken from reference TRBV7-8 and TRBJ2-7, is GAGVSQSPRYKVAKRGQDVALRCDPISGHVSLFWYQQALGQGPEFLTYFQNEAQLDKSGLPSDRFFAERPEGSVSTLKIQRTQQEDSAVYLCASSLTSGRGEQYFGPGTRLTVT.

V usage is TRBV19 and J usage is TRBJ2-6; D ambiguous. CDR3 length: 13 amino acids. CDR1 is LNHDA and CDR2 is SQIVND in the germline V gene (reference sequence). V was pared by 6 bases and J by 4 bases, with 7 bases between. The CDR3: CASSPLGANVLTF. CDR3 coding DNA: TGTGCCAGTAGCCCCCTCGGGGCCAACGTCCTGACTTTC.

J is TRBJ2-5 and V is TRBV24-1; maybe TRBD2 (6 bases). The CDR3 sequence is 13 residues long. Trimming removed 7 bases at V and 1 base at J, with 9 bases between. Germline CDR1 and CDR2: KGHDR and SFDVKD. CDR3 sequence: CATRDGSQETQYF. DNA for the CDR3: TGTGCCACCAGGGACGGGAGCCAAGAGACCCAGTACTTC.

This clonotype was counted at least ten times. The chain joins TRBV7-2 to TRBJ1-2; TRBD1 matches at 9 bases. There are 15 residues in the CDR3. V dropped 5 bases and J dropped 4; count of bases not matched to a gene: 8. Germline V CDR1 and CDR2: SGHTA, FQGNSA. The CDR3 here is CASSGGQGVSYGYTF. The DNA of the CDR3 is TGTGCCAGCAGCGGGGGACAGGGAGTGAGCTATGGCTACACCTTC.

This clonotype was recorded at least ten times. CDR3 bases: TGCGCCAGCAGCCAGGCAGCGACAGGGTTGGACGACGAGCAGTACTTC. Protein sequence: CASSQAATGLDDEQYF. The J gene is TRBJ2-7, the V gene TRBV4-1, with TRBD1 identical over 7 bases. The CDR3 contains 16 residues. The J segment lost 5 bases and the V segment lost 3 bases, leaving 13 bases of the junction unmatched. Germline assignment: CDR1 MGHRA and CDR2 YSYEKL.